The 30 T cell receptor beta chains given below trace back to one sample, sequenced in a study of T cells in Graves' hyperthyroidism and ophthalmopathy. It was RNA transcripts that yielded the amplified TCR beta CDR3 regions. First-round RT-PCR targeting the TCR CDR3 was performed with the HTBI primer set. In TCRdb, the multiplex PCR reads were re-called with MiXCR into one record per CDR3 protein. The table shows about 380,000 distinct CDR3 sequences, with 13% occurring only once. Sequencing used blood. Every receptor here comes from a man aged 30-40 years with Graves' hyperthyroidism that later progressed to Graves' ophthalmopathy.

This chain links TRBV5-1 with TRBJ2-7; the match to TRBD2 covers 12 bases. Germline assignment: CDR1 SGHRS and CDR2 YFSETQ. This CDR3 is built from 15 residues. The V gene end was trimmed by 4 bases and the J gene end by 3 bases; junction bases not matched to a gene: 5. This CDR3 reads CASSPLAGGLYEQYF. For the CDR3, the DNA is TGCGCCAGCAGCCCCCTAGCGGGGGGGCTCTACGAGCAGTACTTC.

This clonotype was picked up a small number of times. The chain joins TRBV7-9 to TRBJ2-1, with 7 nucleotides matching TRBD2. CDR3 length: 12 amino acids. J lost 10 bases, V lost 4 bases, and 4 bases had no gene match. CDR1 is SEHNR and CDR2 is FQNEAQ in the germline V gene (reference sequence). DNA for the CDR3: TGTGCCAGCAGCTCTAGCGGACCCGAGCAGTTCTTC. Its translation: CASSSSGPEQFF.

This clonotype has a handful of counts. V and J are TRBV27 and TRBJ1-5; D not certain. CDR3 size: 14 residues. The V gene lost 3 bases and the J gene lost 4 bases, with 10 bases spanning the gap. From germline, CDR1 is MNHEY and CDR2 SMNVEV (reference sequence). In DNA, the CDR3 is TGTGCCAGCAGTTTCGGCAGTCATAATCAGCCCCAGCATTTT. Residues: CASSFGSHNQPQHF.

This rearrangement joins TRBV7-9 to TRBJ2-5; a weak D match, TRBD2 (5 bases). The germline V and J ends were trimmed by 3 bases and 4 bases, with 18 bases remaining between them. CDR1 is SEHNR, CDR2 FQNEAQ, per germline (reference sequence). The CDR3 runs to 16 residues. In DNA form, the CDR3 reads TGTGCCAGCAGCTTTTCCCCAGGAGGCCAGATAGAGACCCAGTACTTC. Its protein is CASSFSPGGQIETQYF.

This clonotype was picked up a small number of times. The V gene is TRBV9, the J gene TRBJ2-3; the D is unclear. The CDR3 runs 19 residues. The germline V gene encodes CDR1 SGDLS and CDR2 YYNGEE. V was clipped by 3 bases and J by 1 base, with 24 bases between them. The CDR3 reads CASSAGGARPPSGTDTQYF. The CDR3 bases are TGTGCCAGCAGCGCTGGCGGCGCAAGACCCCCTTCGGGCACAGATACGCAGTATTTT.

In this sample, this clonotype turned up a few times. This chain connects TRBV10-3 to TRBJ1-5; TRBD1 agrees at 9 bases. This CDR3 is 15 amino acids long. Germline V CDR1 and CDR2: ENHRY, SYGVKD. The J segment lost 5 bases and the V segment lost 4 bases, leaving 6 bases of the junction unmatched. Here the CDR3 reads CAISGTGARDQPQHF. As DNA, the CDR3 is TGTGCCATCAGTGGGACAGGGGCGCGGGATCAGCCCCAGCATTTT.

This clonotype was seen once. This rearrangement joins TRBV6-2 or TRBV6-3 to TRBJ1-6; 8 bases match TRBD1. The CDR3 sequence is 16 residues long. V lost 6 bases to trimming and J lost 6 bases; unmatched junction nucleotides: 10. The V gene's germline CDR1 is MNHEY and CDR2 SVGEGT. The CDR3 sequence: CASSRDRRRLNSPLHF. The CDR3 DNA follows: TGTGCCAGCAGCCGGGACAGGAGGCGTCTTAATTCACCCCTCCACTTT.

This clonotype was seen more than once but under ten times. The chain recombines TRBV27 with TRBJ2-6; 7 bases are a match to TRBD1. The CDR3 consists of 16 residues. J lost 0 bases, V lost 2 bases, and 1 base had no gene match. Germline CDR1 reads MNHEY; CDR2 reads SMNVEV (reference sequence). CDR3 protein: CASSLTGVSGANVLTF. CDR3 sequence (DNA): TGTGCCAGCAGTTTAACAGGGGTCTCTGGGGCCAACGTCCTGACTTTC.

This clonotype was detected a few times. The chain couples TRBV7-3 to TRBJ1-6, with D unclear. The V end lost 1 base, the J end lost 6 bases, and 4 bases lay between the germline ends. Germline CDR1 and CDR2: SGHTA and FQGTGA. CDR3 size: 13 residues. The CDR3: CASSLNTNSPLHF. In nucleotides, the CDR3 is TGTGCCAGCAGCTTAAACACTAATTCACCCCTCCACTTT.

This clonotype was detected many times. The chain uses TRBV20-1 and TRBJ1-5, with D perhaps matching TRBD1 (5 bases). Trimming stripped 6 bases from V and 0 bases from J, with 6 bases between. The V gene's germline CDR1 is DFQATT and CDR2 SNEGSKA (reference sequence). This CDR3 region has 12 residues. CDR3 nucleotides: TGCAGTGCGCAGGGTAGCAATCAGCCCCAGCATTTT. Encoded protein: CSAQGSNQPQHF.

This clonotype was detected only a few times. The gene calls are TRBV20-1 and TRBJ1-2; D remains ambiguous. The CDR3 is 11 residues long. Germline assignment: CDR1 DFQATT and CDR2 SNEGSKA (reference sequence). V was trimmed by 4 bases and J by 7 bases, leaving 10 bases between them. Here the CDR3 DNA reads TGCAGTGCTAAGGTCTATGGTGGCTACACCTTC. This translates into CSAKVYGGYTF.

This chain links TRBV19 with TRBJ2-7; the D call may be TRBD1 or TRBD2 (6 bases each). V lost 7 bases, J lost 3 bases, and 13 bases lay in between. The CDR3 length is 13 residues. Germline-derived CDR1 and CDR2 are LNHDA and SQIVND (reference sequence). The CDR3 DNA follows: TGTGCCAGTATGGGGGGACACGGCTACGAGCAGTACTTC. Translated, it gives CASMGGHGYEQYF.

As for this clonotype: As the CDR3 is not closed by the conserved phenylalanine or tryptophan, this likely results from a read error. The DNA is left out, because the CDR3 cannot be placed on it with certainty; the CDR3 is given as TCRdb lists it. The V gene is TRBV2, the J gene TRBJ1-1; the table's D gene call, TRBD1, was not cross checked with the DNA. In germline, CDR1 is SNHLY, CDR2 FYNNEI. The CDR3 is made up of 13 amino acids, end residues included. This CDR3 is CASGQGYGTEAFV.

This clonotype has ten or more counts. Written as DNA, the CDR3 is TGTGCCAGCAGTTTATCGAAGACAGGTTCTAATGATGGCTACACCTTC. It is translated as CASSLSKTGSNDGYTF. The J gene is TRBJ1-2, the V gene TRBV27; D might be TRBD1 (6 bases). V was trimmed by 0 bases and J by 6 bases, leaving 17 bases between them. In germline, CDR1 is MNHEY, CDR2 SMNVEV (reference sequence). The CDR3 is made up of 16 amino acids.

The DNA of the CDR3 is TGTGCCAGCAACCCCGACAGGGGTGACACTGAAGCTTTCTTT. Its translation is CASNPDRGDTEAFF. The chain employs TRBV4-2 and TRBJ1-1, with 8 bases that match TRBD1. This CDR3 has 14 residues. V shed 7 bases and J 3 bases; nucleotides not matched to a gene: 7. The germline gives CDR1 LGHNA, CDR2 YNFKEQ.

J is TRBJ2-1 and V is TRBV12-3 or TRBV12-4; 10 nucleotides line up with TRBD2. Losses at the gene ends were 5 bases for V and 0 bases for J; bases not matched to a gene: 4. The CDR3 length is 16 residues. DNA of the CDR3: TGTGCCAGCAGTGCTAGCGGGGGACGCTCCTACAATGAGCAGTTCTTC. It encodes CASSASGGRSYNEQFF.

This clonotype was counted ten times or more. This sequence joins TRBV2 and TRBJ1-1; the match to TRBD1 covers 7 bases. Germline trimming cut 5 bases from V and 2 bases from J; bases unmatched to any gene: 5. The CDR3 totals 14 residues. Germline values: CDR1 SNHLY, CDR2 FYNNEI. This CDR3 reads CASSSQGINTEAFF. CDR3 sequence (DNA): TGTGCCAGCAGTTCACAGGGGATTAACACTGAAGCTTTCTTT. Variable domain in full (rest from reference TRBV2 and TRBJ1-1): EPEVTQTPSHQVTQMGQEVILRCVPISNHLYFYWYRQILGQKVEFLVSFYNNEISEKSEIFDDQFSVERPDGSNFTLKIRSTKLEDSAMYFCASSSQGINTEAFFGQGTRLTVV.

The V and J genes are TRBV19 and TRBJ2-4; 13 bases line up with TRBD2. From germline, CDR1 is LNHDA and CDR2 SQIVND (reference sequence). The CDR3 loop spans 19 amino acids. V dropped 5 bases and J dropped 0; count of bases not matched to a gene: 10. CDR3 bases: TGTGCCAGTAGTCCCCGACTAGCGGGGGGCCAGATAGCCAAAAACATTCAGTACTTC. Its translation is CASSPRLAGGQIAKNIQYF.

This chain joins TRBV20-1 and TRBJ2-5; TRBD1 aligns across 11 bases. J was trimmed by 5 bases and V by 0 bases; bases with no gene match: 2. This CDR3 comprises 14 residues. CDR1 and CDR2 from the germline V gene are DFQATT and SNEGSKA (reference sequence). The CDR3 nucleotides read TGCAGTGCTAGAGACTGGGACAGGGGGGAGACCCAGTACTTC. It specifies CSARDWDRGETQYF.

The table lists this clonotype with many counts. The rearrangement joins TRBV7-2 to TRBJ2-1; the match to TRBD2 covers 9 bases. The V gene's germline CDR1 is SGHTA and CDR2 FQGNSA. This CDR3 has 15 amino acids. The V segment lost 4 bases and the J segment 8 bases; nucleotides outside the gene matches: 9. CDR3 sequence (DNA): TGTGCCAGCAGCTCAAGCGGGGGGATCGTCCATGAGCAGTTCTTC. Translated: CASSSSGGIVHEQFF.

Worth noting for this clonotype: A much larger clone is a single base away; this may be a read error. This chain joins TRBV7-2 and TRBJ1-3; possible D gene TRBD1, 6 bases. CDR3 size: 16 residues. CDR1 is SGHTA, CDR2 FQGNSA, per germline. The CDR3 DNA sequence: TGTGCCAGCAGCTCTGGGTGGGGGGCAAGTGGAAACACCATATGTTTT. Translating it yields CASSSGWGASGNTICF.

The sample holds many counts of this clonotype. This rearrangement joins TRBV11-2 to TRBJ2-1, with 11 bases matching TRBD2. Trimming took 3 bases from V and 7 from J; bases not matched to a gene: 5. The V gene's germline CDR1 is SGHAT and CDR2 FQNNGV. The CDR3 length is 15 residues. As DNA, the CDR3 is TGTGCCAGCAGCTTTAGCGGGGGGGCTTGGAATGAGCAGTTCTTC. It translates to CASSFSGGAWNEQFF.

This clonotype was counted many times. The rearrangement links TRBV6-5 to TRBJ2-7; D gene ambiguous. The CDR3 consists of 14 residues. CDR1 MNHEY and CDR2 SVGAGI come from the germline V gene. Trimming removed 0 bases at V and 1 base at J, with 7 bases between. The CDR3 loop reads CASSYSSRSYEQYF. The CDR3 region has the DNA TGTGCCAGCAGTTACTCGAGTAGGTCCTACGAGCAGTACTTC.

The rearrangement joins TRBV19 to TRBJ2-5; tentatively, D is TRBD1 (6 bases). The CDR3 consists of 13 residues. The germline V gene encodes CDR1 LNHDA and CDR2 SQIVND (reference sequence). V was cut by 6 bases and J by 5 bases, with 13 bases left in between. DNA of the CDR3: TGTGCCAGTAGAAAAACAGGGACCGAGACCCAGTACTTC. It codes for CASRKTGTETQYF.

This clonotype has a count of ten or more. The gene calls are TRBV6-1 and TRBJ1-6; no firm D call. The CDR3 has 14 amino acids. Trimming shortened V by 5 bases and J by 0 bases, and 5 bases separated the two germline ends. Looked up from germline, CDR1 is MNHNS and CDR2 is SASEGT. CDR3 DNA sequence: TGTGCCAGCAGTTCCATCTCCTATAATTCACCCCTCCACTTT. Encoded protein: CASSSISYNSPLHF.

This sequence joins TRBV12-3 or TRBV12-4 and TRBJ2-7, with D unclear. The V and J ends lost 4 bases and 7 bases respectively, with 11 bases between them. The CDR3 contains 12 residues. CDR3 sequence reads: CASSSSPREQYF. The CDR3 DNA is TGTGCCAGCAGTTCGTCCCCTCGGGAGCAGTACTTC.

This clonotype was detected only a few times. The chain combines TRBV7-8 with TRBJ2-6; the match to TRBD1 covers 9 bases. The V gene end was trimmed by 5 bases and the J gene end by 0 bases; junction bases not matched to a gene: 5. The CDR3 spans 17 residues. Germline CDR1 and CDR2: SGHVS and FQNEAQ. The CDR3 protein is CASSPPTGGSGANVLTF. The CDR3 DNA is TGTGCCAGCAGCCCCCCGACAGGGGGCTCTGGGGCCAACGTCCTGACTTTC.

The chain combines TRBV11-2 with TRBJ2-7; 11 bases map to TRBD2. Germline-derived CDR1 and CDR2 are SGHAT and FQNNGV. This CDR3 contains 16 residues. V lost 1 base to trimming and J lost 1 base; unmatched junction nucleotides: 3. The CDR3 nucleotides are TGTGCCAGCAGCTTAGGTAGCGGGGGGGTTTCCTACGAGCAGTACTTC. Translation: CASSLGSGGVSYEQYF.

This clonotype was recorded a few times. This chain connects TRBV20-1 to TRBJ2-2; a possible D gene is TRBD1 (6 bases). The V end lost 0 bases, the J end lost 2 bases, and 13 bases lay between the germline ends. From germline, CDR1 is DFQATT and CDR2 SNEGSKA (reference sequence). This CDR3 is 16 amino acids long. CDR3 residues: CSARDWQGRNTGELFF. The DNA of the CDR3 is TGCAGTGCTAGAGACTGGCAGGGGCGAAACACCGGGGAGCTGTTTTTT.

This clonotype was counted at least ten times. V is TRBV3-1 and J is TRBJ2-5; TRBD2 matches at 14 bases. Germline V gene lookup returns CDR1 LGHDT and CDR2 YNNKEL (reference sequence). The trim removed 0 bases at V and 5 bases at J, leaving 2 bases unmatched. The CDR3 loop spans 16 amino acids. This CDR3 is CASSQDRLAGGETQYF. CDR3 bases: TGTGCCAGCAGCCAAGATCGACTAGCGGGGGGGGAGACCCAGTACTTC.